Below, one T cell receptor (beta chain) is given with its context. It was with 60 Vbeta and 13 Jbeta primers that the PCR ran. TCRdb's copy holds only in-frame clones and misses some; the assay was immunoSEQ multiplex PCR. The table has tens of thousands of clones, 78% seen once; the top ten hold 3% to 3.5%. This record belongs to a study of cytomegalovirus exposure and HLA in healthy donors. CDR1 and CDR2 (germline): GTSNPN, SVGIG (reference sequence). The CDR3 consists of 12 residues. Trimming cost V 5 bases and J 6 bases, with 13 bases left between them. J is TRBJ1-1 and V is TRBV30; perhaps TRBD1 as D (6 bases). This TCR was recovered from a woman between 40 and 50 years old in good health and CMV-seronegative. The sequencing sample was made of PBMCs. The CDR3 protein is CAWGKGVAEAFF. The CDR3, as DNA: TGTGCCTGGGGCAAGGGGGTCGCTGAAGCTTTCTTT.